This T cell receptor beta chain was sequenced for a study of blood T cell repertoires in COVID-19. Study details: COVID-19 samples, acute and convalescent, were from the United States, Italy and Spain. T cells, B-cell-depleted T cells, or PBMCs provided the cDNA or gDNA that served as material.

Source study methods: Amplifying reference gene primers gave estimates of nucleated cell counts. Clones were sequenced by immunoSEQ multiplex PCR, and TCRdb holds only the in-frame ones, with some missing. That table gives V, J and clone size, and the DNA gave D and trimming. The sample consists of around 45,000 clones, 75% to 85% of them appearing once. V was cut by 5 bases and J by 1 base, with 14 bases left in between. Germline V gene lookup returns CDR1 SEHNR and CDR2 FQNEAQ (reference sequence). There are 15 residues in the CDR3. The receptor was derived from a man older than 75 in a cohort sampled during active COVID-19. The sequencing sample was made of peripheral blood. V is TRBV7-9 and J is TRBJ2-5; D gene ambiguous. The CDR3 region is CASSTIDSLQETQYF. DNA of the CDR3: TGTGCCAGCAGCACTATTGACTCCCTCCAAGAGACCCAGTACTTC.